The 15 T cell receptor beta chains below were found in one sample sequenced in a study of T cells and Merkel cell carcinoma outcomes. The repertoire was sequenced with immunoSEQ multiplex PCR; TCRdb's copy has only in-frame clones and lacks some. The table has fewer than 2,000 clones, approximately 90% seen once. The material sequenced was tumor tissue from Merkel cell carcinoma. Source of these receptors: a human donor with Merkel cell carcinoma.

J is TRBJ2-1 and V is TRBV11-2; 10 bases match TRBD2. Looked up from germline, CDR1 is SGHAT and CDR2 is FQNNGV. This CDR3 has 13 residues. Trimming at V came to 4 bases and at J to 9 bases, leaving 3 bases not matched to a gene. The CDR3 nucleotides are TGTGCCAGCAGCTCCCTAGCGGGGGCTGAGCAGTTCTTC. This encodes CASSSLAGAEQFF.

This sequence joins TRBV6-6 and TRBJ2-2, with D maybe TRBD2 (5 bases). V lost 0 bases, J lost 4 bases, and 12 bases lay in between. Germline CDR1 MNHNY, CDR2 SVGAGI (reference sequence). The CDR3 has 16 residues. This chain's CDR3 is CASSYSPRGLTGELFF. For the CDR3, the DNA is TGTGCCAGCAGTTACTCCCCCCGAGGGCTCACCGGGGAGCTGTTTTTT.

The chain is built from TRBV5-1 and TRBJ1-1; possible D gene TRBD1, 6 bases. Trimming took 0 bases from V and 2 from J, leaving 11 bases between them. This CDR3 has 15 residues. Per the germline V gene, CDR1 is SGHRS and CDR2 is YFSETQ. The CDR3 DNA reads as TGCGCCAGCAGCTTGGCCTTGGGGGGCAACACTGAAGCTTTCTTT. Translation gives CASSLALGGNTEAFF.

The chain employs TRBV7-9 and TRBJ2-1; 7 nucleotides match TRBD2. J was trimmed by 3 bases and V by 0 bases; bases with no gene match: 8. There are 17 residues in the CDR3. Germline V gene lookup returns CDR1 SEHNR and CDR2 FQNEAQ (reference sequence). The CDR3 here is CASSLAGLRGNYNEQFF. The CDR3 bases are TGTGCCAGCAGCTTAGCGGGTCTGCGGGGGAACTACAATGAGCAGTTCTTC.

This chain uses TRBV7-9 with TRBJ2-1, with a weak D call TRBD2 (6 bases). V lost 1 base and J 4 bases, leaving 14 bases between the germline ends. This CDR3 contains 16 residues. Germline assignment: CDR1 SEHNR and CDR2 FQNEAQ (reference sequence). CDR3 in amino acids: CASSLGGLTEYNEQFF. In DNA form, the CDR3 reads TGTGCCAGCAGCTTAGGGGGACTCACTGAATACAATGAGCAGTTCTTC. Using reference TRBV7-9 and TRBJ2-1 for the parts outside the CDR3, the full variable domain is DTGVSQNPRHKITKRGQNVTFRCDPISEHNRLYWYRQTLGQGPEFLTYFQNEAQLEKSRLLSDRFSAERPKGSFSTLEIQRTEQGDSAMYLCASSLGGLTEYNEQFFGPGTRLTVL.

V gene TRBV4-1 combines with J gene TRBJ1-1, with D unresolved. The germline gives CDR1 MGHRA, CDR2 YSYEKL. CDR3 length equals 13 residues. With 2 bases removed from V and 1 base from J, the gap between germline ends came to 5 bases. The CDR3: CASSQTPNTEAFF. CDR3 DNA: TGCGCCAGCAGCCAAACACCGAACACTGAAGCTTTCTTT.

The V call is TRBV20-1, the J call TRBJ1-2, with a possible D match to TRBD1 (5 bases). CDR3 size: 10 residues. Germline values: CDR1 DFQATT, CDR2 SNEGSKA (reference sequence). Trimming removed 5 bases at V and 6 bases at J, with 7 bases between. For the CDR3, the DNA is TGCAGTGCTTGGACAAATGGCTACACCTTC. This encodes CSAWTNGYTF.

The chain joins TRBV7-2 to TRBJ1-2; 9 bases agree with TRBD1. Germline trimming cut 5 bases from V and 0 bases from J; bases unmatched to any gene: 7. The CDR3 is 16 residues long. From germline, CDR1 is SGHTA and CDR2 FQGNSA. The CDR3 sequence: CASSPGTGKANYGYTF. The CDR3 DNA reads TGTGCCAGCAGCCCCGGGACAGGGAAGGCTAACTATGGCTACACCTTC.

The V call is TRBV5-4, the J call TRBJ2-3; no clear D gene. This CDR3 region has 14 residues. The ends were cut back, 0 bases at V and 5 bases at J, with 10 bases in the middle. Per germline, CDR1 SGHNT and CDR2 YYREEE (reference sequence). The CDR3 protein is CASSLVDRGDTQYF. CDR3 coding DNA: TGTGCCAGCAGCTTGGTTGATAGAGGAGATACGCAGTATTTT.

This CDR3 is CASSDLGQADSGANVLTF. In DNA form, the CDR3 reads TGTGCCAGCTCAGATCTCGGACAGGCTGACTCTGGGGCCAACGTCCTGACTTTC. The V call is TRBV18, the J call TRBJ2-6, with TRBD1 matching over 7 bases. Germline values: CDR1 KGHSH, CDR2 LQKENI. V dropped 5 bases and J dropped 0; count of bases not matched to a gene: 10. The CDR3 runs to 18 residues.

Here the CDR3 reads CASSPQLGTGGEETQYF. The CDR3 coding sequence is TGTGCCAGCAGCCCACAGCTCGGGACAGGGGGCGAAGAGACCCAGTACTTC. The chain combines TRBV5-6 with TRBJ2-5, with TRBD1 identical over 12 bases. The germline V gene has CDR1 SGHDT and CDR2 YYEEEE. Trimming cost V 4 bases and J 3 bases; bases outside gene matches: 10. The CDR3 runs to 17 residues.

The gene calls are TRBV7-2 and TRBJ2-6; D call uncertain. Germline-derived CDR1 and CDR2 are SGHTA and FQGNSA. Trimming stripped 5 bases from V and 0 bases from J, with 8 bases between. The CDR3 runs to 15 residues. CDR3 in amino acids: CASSPSGSGANVLTF. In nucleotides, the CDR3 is TGTGCCAGCAGCCCCTCTGGCTCTGGGGCCAACGTCCTGACTTTC.

The CDR3 protein is CASGNGRNTEAFF. CDR3 coding DNA: TGTGCTAGTGGTAACGGTAGGAACACTGAAGCTTTCTTT. The V call is TRBV12-5, the J call TRBJ1-1; no firm D call. The germline V gene has CDR1 LGHNT and CDR2 FRNRAP. The V end lost 5 bases, the J end lost 1 base, and 8 bases lay between the germline ends. This CDR3 has 13 residues.

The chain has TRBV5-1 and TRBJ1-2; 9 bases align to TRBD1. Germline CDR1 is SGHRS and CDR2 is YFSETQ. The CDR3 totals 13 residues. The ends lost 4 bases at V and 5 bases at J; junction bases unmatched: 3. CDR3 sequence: CASSGTGRYGYTF. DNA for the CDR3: TGCGCCAGCAGCGGGACAGGGAGGTATGGCTACACCTTC.

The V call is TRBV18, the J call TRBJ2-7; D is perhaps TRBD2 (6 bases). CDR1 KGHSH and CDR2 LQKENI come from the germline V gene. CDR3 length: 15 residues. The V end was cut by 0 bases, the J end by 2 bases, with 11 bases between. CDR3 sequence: CASSPPMRGTYEQYF. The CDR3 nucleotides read TGTGCCAGCTCACCACCGATGCGGGGTACCTACGAGCAGTACTTC.